This T cell receptor (beta chain) stems from a study of shared clonotypes between healthy human individuals. Study-level information: CD8 memory received one plate per donor, CD8 naive two, CD4 memory three and CD4 naive three. Broader study findings: Generation probabilities of non-shared clonotypes were lower (relative to those shared by all four donors).

The CDR3 is 13 residues long. Germline loops: CDR1 SNHLY, CDR2 FYNNEI. Trimming pared 4 bases from V and 1 base from J, leaving 7 bases between. Method: immunoSEQ multiplex PCR; TCRdb's copy keeps in-frame clones and lacks some. The sample yields under 1,900,000 clones, approximately 98.5% seen once. A remark on this clone: Its antigen is unknown. The identical CDR3 is also encoded by other nucleotide sequences in the sample.

The sequenced material came from naive CD4+ T cells sorted from blood. The sample's subset: CD45RA+ positively selected. The receptor's source is a man aged 30 to 39 in good health. The chain joins TRBV2 to TRBJ2-5; a weak D match, TRBD1 (5 bases). This CDR3 reads CASSGQSQETQYF. CDR3 nucleotides: TGTGCCAGCAGTGGACAGAGCCAAGAGACCCAGTACTTC.